These 12 T cell receptor beta chains originate from one sample sequenced in a study of T cells in Graves' hyperthyroidism and ophthalmopathy. TCR beta CDR3 sequences were amplified from RNA transcripts. Primed by the HTBI set, a first-round RT-PCR was run on the TCR CDR3. A single record per CDR3 protein comes from TCRdb applying MiXCR to the multiplex PCR reads. The sample consists of hundreds of thousands of distinct CDR3 sequences, approximately 15% of them appearing once. The source material was blood. These TCRs come from a woman younger than 30 with Graves' hyperthyroidism.

This clonotype was detected many times. The chain carries TRBV12-3 or TRBV12-4 and TRBJ2-3, with TRBD2 matching over 9 bases. The CDR3 contains 15 residues. V lost 2 bases to trimming and J lost 4 bases; unmatched junction nucleotides: 4. For the CDR3, the DNA is TGTGCCAGCAGTTTAAATCAGCGGGAGGCAGATACGCAGTATTTT. This encodes CASSLNQREADTQYF.

This clonotype was counted a few times. The chain couples TRBV19 to TRBJ2-6, with D perhaps matching TRBD2 (5 bases). V gave up 3 bases and J gave up 0 bases, with 18 bases separating them. CDR3 length: 19 residues. The V gene's germline CDR1 is LNHDA and CDR2 SQIVND (reference sequence). The CDR3 DNA sequence: TGTGCCAGTAGTATGAGTGACGAGGGTCAGTTCTCTGGGGCCAACGTCCTGACTTTC. This encodes CASSMSDEGQFSGANVLTF.

The sample holds many counts of this clonotype. The CDR3 protein is CASSSSGTGGGYGYTF. CDR3 DNA: TGTGCCAGCAGTTCCTCCGGGACAGGGGGCGGCTATGGCTACACCTTC. The chain couples TRBV28 to TRBJ1-2, with 12 bases aligning to TRBD1. This CDR3 has 16 amino acids. V lost 4 bases to trimming and J lost 4 bases; unmatched junction nucleotides: 7. Looked up from germline, CDR1 is MDHEN and CDR2 is SYDVKM.

This clonotype occurred many times. The V gene is TRBV20-1, the J gene TRBJ2-5; D is unresolved. Looked up from germline, CDR1 is DFQATT and CDR2 is SNEGSKA (reference sequence). V shed 0 bases and J shed 5 bases, with 10 bases lying between them. This CDR3 is built from 13 residues. The CDR3 DNA reads TGCAGTGCTAGAGAAGACGTAGGGGAGACCCAGTACTTC. Amino acid sequence: CSAREDVGETQYF.

As regards this clonotype: This may be a read error: a much more frequent sequence differs by one nucleotide. The chain joins TRBV6-1 to TRBJ2-7; a weak D match, TRBD2 (6 bases). Germline V CDR1 and CDR2: MNHNS, SASEGT. The CDR3 has 14 amino acids. CDR3 region: CASRPAGRSYERYF. The CDR3 region has the DNA TGTGCCAGCAGACCCGCGGGGCGGTCCTACGAGCGGTACTTC.

This clonotype was counted many times. This rearrangement joins TRBV20-1 to TRBJ2-7; 12 nucleotides line up with TRBD2. Trimming at V came to 4 bases and at J to 3 bases, leaving 7 bases not matched to a gene. The length of the CDR3 is 15 residues. Germline CDR1 is DFQATT and CDR2 is SNEGSKA (reference sequence). The CDR3 here is CSATETSGSGYEQYF. CDR3 sequence (DNA): TGCAGTGCTACCGAGACTAGCGGGAGTGGCTACGAGCAGTACTTC.

This chain connects TRBV6-1 to TRBJ2-2; no clear D gene. CDR1 is MNHNS and CDR2 is SASEGT in the germline V gene. V lost 6 bases and J 3 bases, leaving 14 bases between the germline ends. The CDR3 runs 15 residues. CDR3 coding DNA: TGTGCCAGCAGACCAGTTCCGGATTACACCGGGGAGCTGTTTTTT. Protein sequence: CASRPVPDYTGELFF.

The J gene is TRBJ1-2, the V gene TRBV7-8; no definite D call. The CDR3 has 14 residues. The germline V gene encodes CDR1 SGHVS and CDR2 FQNEAQ. Trimming stripped 5 bases from V and 5 bases from J, with 15 bases between. This chain's CDR3 is CASSPSPWGYGYTF. Here the CDR3 DNA reads TGTGCCAGCAGCCCAAGCCCTTGGGGATATGGCTACACCTTC.

This chain uses TRBV4-1 with TRBJ2-5; TRBD1 matches at 8 bases. J lost 5 bases, V lost 1 base, and 12 bases had no gene match. The CDR3 consists of 17 residues. Germline V lookup: CDR1 MGHRA, CDR2 YSYEKL. CDR3 amino acids: CASSQGLMTGVRETQYF. In DNA, the CDR3 is TGCGCCAGCAGCCAAGGATTAATGACAGGGGTGAGGGAGACCCAGTACTTC.

This clonotype was found many times. The genes are TRBV28 and TRBJ1-6; D call uncertain. In germline, CDR1 is MDHEN, CDR2 SYDVKM. The CDR3 loop spans 13 amino acids. V lost 6 bases and J 7 bases, leaving 10 bases between the germline ends. The CDR3 nucleotides are TGTGCCAGCAGCTTAATGCTGAATTCACCCCTCCACTTT. This translates into CASSLMLNSPLHF.

This clonotype occurred many times. V usage is TRBV5-8 and J usage is TRBJ1-1; tentative D call: TRBD1 (5 bases). Germline values: CDR1 SGHTS, CDR2 YDEGEE. The CDR3 runs to 14 residues. V gave up 6 bases and J gave up 2 bases, with 14 bases separating them. This chain's CDR3 is CASTWYGGNTEAFF. The CDR3 bases are TGTGCCAGCACCTGGTATGGGGGAAACACTGAAGCTTTCTTT. The whole variable domain, remainder taken from reference TRBV5-8 and TRBJ1-1, is EAGVTQSPTHLIKTRGQQATLRCSPISGHTSVYWYQQALGLGLQFLLWYDEGEERNRGNFPPRFSGRQFPNYSSELNVNALELEDSALYLCASTWYGGNTEAFFGQGTRLTVV.

This clonotype was seen at least ten times. J is TRBJ2-3 and V is TRBV28, with D unclear. V dropped 5 bases and J dropped 5 bases, with 8 bases sitting between them. The length of the CDR3 is 12 residues. The V gene's germline CDR1 is MDHEN and CDR2 SYDVKM. The CDR3 is CASSGVGDTQYF. CDR3 DNA sequence: TGTGCCAGCAGTGGCGTTGGAGATACGCAGTATTTT.